This entry lists 8 T cell receptor beta chains sequenced from one sample in a study of blood T cell repertoires in COVID-19. Some clones are missing from TCRdb's copy, which holds only in-frame ones; the method was immunoSEQ multiplex PCR. Among about 330,000 clones, 80% to 90% were seen once, and the ten largest hold roughly 5%. Sequencing was done on a sample of PBMCs or T cells enriched from blood (not recorded which). Receptors were obtained from a woman in her twenties or thirties who had recovered from COVID-19.

This clone was picked up one time. The chain recombines TRBV6-2 or TRBV6-3 with TRBJ2-2, with TRBD1 as a possible D gene (5 bases). From germline, CDR1 is MNHEY and CDR2 SVGEGT. V shed 2 bases and J shed 3 bases, with 19 bases lying between them. The length of the CDR3 is 18 residues. CDR3 coding DNA: TGTGCCAGCAGTTACCTTATTCGTGCCCAGACAGACACCGGGGAGCTGTTTTTT. This encodes CASSYLIRAQTDTGELFF.

The chain joins TRBV3-1 (or the pseudogene TRBV3-2) to TRBJ2-6; D ambiguous. Germline CDR1 reads LGHDT; CDR2 reads YNNKEL (reference sequence). The CDR3 is 16 residues long. V was trimmed by 6 bases and J by 0 bases, leaving 12 bases between them. The CDR3 DNA follows: TGTGCCAGCAGTAGTCATGCCCTCTCTGGGGCCAACGTCCTGACTTTC. Encoded protein: CASSSHALSGANVLTF.

The chain is built from TRBV27 and TRBJ1-1; D is perhaps TRBD1 (5 bases). The CDR3 runs 14 residues. Deletions cut 5 bases from V and 5 bases from J, with 15 bases between. Germline CDR1 MNHEY, CDR2 SMNVEV (reference sequence). The CDR3 DNA reads as TGTGCCAGCAGTGTCAGCAGGGTGGGGACTGAAGCTTTCTTT. As protein: CASSVSRVGTEAFF.

This chain uses TRBV12-3 or TRBV12-4 with TRBJ2-3; no clear D gene. Trimming removed 5 bases from V and 7 bases from J, with 7 bases in between. This CDR3 has 11 amino acids. The DNA for the CDR3 is TGTGCCAGCAGTCGGTTAAATACGCAGTATTTT. As protein: CASSRLNTQYF.

The chain employs TRBV5-1 and TRBJ2-2; the D gene is possibly TRBD1 (5 bases). Trimming stripped 3 bases from V and 0 bases from J, with 9 bases between. The length of the CDR3 is 15 residues. CDR1 and CDR2 from the germline V gene are SGHRS and YFSETQ. Here the CDR3 DNA reads TGCGCCAGCAGCTCCGGACAACCGAACACCGGGGAGCTGTTTTTT. It specifies CASSSGQPNTGELFF.

The V call is TRBV18, the J call TRBJ2-7, with D possibly TRBD1 on 6 matching bases. Trimming shortened V by 0 bases and J by 2 bases, and 11 bases separated the two germline ends. Looked up from germline, CDR1 is KGHSH and CDR2 is LQKENI. The CDR3 contains 15 residues. CDR3 sequence reads: CASSPPFTGTYEQYF. In DNA form, the CDR3 reads TGTGCCAGCTCACCACCGTTTACAGGGACCTACGAGCAGTACTTC.

This chain joins TRBV10-3 and TRBJ2-1, with D perhaps TRBD2 (5 bases). V lost 4 bases to trimming and J lost 4 bases, with 14 bases between them. The length of the CDR3 is 15 residues. The germline V gene has CDR1 ENHRY and CDR2 SYGVKD. The CDR3 nucleotides read TGTGCCATCAGTGGGAGCTCCACTAGTTACAATGAGCAGTTCTTC. Its translation is CAISGSSTSYNEQFF.

The chain couples TRBV4-3 to TRBJ1-2; D ambiguous. The germline V gene has CDR1 LGHNA and CDR2 YSLEER. The CDR3 sequence is 15 residues long. Trimming shortened V by 0 bases and J by 4 bases, and 12 bases separated the two germline ends. The CDR3 loop reads CASSQDEKSGYGYTF. In nucleotides, the CDR3 is TGCGCCAGCAGCCAAGATGAGAAGAGCGGCTATGGCTACACCTTC.